This T cell receptor beta chain comes out of a study of blood T cell repertoires in COVID-19. Overall study: The cDNA or gDNA used as material had been derived from T cells, B-cell-depleted T cells, or PBMCs.

Profiling relied on immunoSEQ multiplex PCR, and the TCRdb table lists in-frame clones only, not all of them. The sample holds roughly 380,000 clones, roughly 87% seen once. After removal of 9 bases from V and 0 bases from J, the junction contained 9 bases not matched to a gene. CDR1 and CDR2 (germline): SGHRS, YFSETQ. The CDR3 covers 15 residues. Donors were grouped by their self-reported clinical history. Sequenced input: PBMCs or T cells enriched from blood (not recorded which). The receptor was derived from a woman in her twenties or thirties who had recovered from COVID-19. V and J are TRBV5-1 and TRBJ2-4; TRBD1 matches at 7 bases. CDR3 in DNA: TGCGCCACCCCCCGGGACAGACTAGCCAAAAACATTCAGTACTTC. This translates into CATPRDRLAKNIQYF.